This TCR beta chain was observed in a study of T-cell reconstitution after alpha-beta-depleted transplantation in children. This clonotype was found a few times. During its preparation, the TCRbeta library received unique molecular identifiers. Using its own MiXCR run on the PCR reads, TCRdb lists one record per CDR3 protein. This sample yields more than 250,000 distinct CDR3 sequences, of which roughly 9.5% are seen a single time; around 9.1% belongs to the top ten. The length of the CDR3 is 16 residues. Germline V gene data show CDR1 as SGDLS and CDR2 as YYNGEE. The V end lost 0 bases, the J end lost 4 bases, and 13 bases lay between the germline ends.

The TCR originated in a human donor who donated a stem cell graft to a child with SCID. The V call is TRBV9, the J call TRBJ2-2; D gene ambiguous. Sequenced here: PBMCs from the stem cell graft donor, sampled from the stem cell graft. The CDR3 DNA is TGTGCCAGCAGCGTAGCGCCCTCCCCGAGCACCGGGGAGCTGTTTTTT. Translated: CASSVAPSPSTGELFF.